This T cell receptor (beta chain) was sequenced in a study of regulatory T cells in long-lasting Graves disease. Overall study: Graves' cases, newly diagnosed, had used antithyroid drugs under 3 months.

The time point here: newly diagnosed GD, antithyroid drugs for less than 3 months. PBMC-extracted RNA yielded the TCR library. HTBI primers from iRepertoire and Arm-PCR of CDR3 regions yielded the TCR beta libraries. One entry per CDR3 protein, called by TCRdb with MiXCR from the multiplex PCR reads. Here the sample spans 350,000 to 400,000 distinct CDR3 sequences, around 16% being singletons. About this clonotype: Antigen: not known.

The CDR3 length is 13 residues. The germline gives CDR1 SNHLY, CDR2 FYNNEI. Trimming took off 7 bases at V and 0 bases at J, with 8 bases between the two ends. Overall study findings and caveats: Persistent disease samples used TRBV28, TRBJ1-2 and TRBJ2-5 preferentially.

The TCR sequence derives from a female donor with Graves disease. The specimen comprised peripheral blood mononuclear cells (PBMCs), sampled at new diagnosis, from a patient treated with antithyroid drugs. The chain couples TRBV2 to TRBJ2-3, with D hard to call. The chain's CDR3 is CASTLISTDTQYF. The CDR3 coding sequence is TGTGCCAGCACCCTGATTAGCACAGATACGCAGTATTTT.